These 3 T cell receptor beta chains were all obtained from the same sample, sequenced in a study of T cells in Graves' hyperthyroidism and ophthalmopathy (dated by TCRdb to the late 2010s). The library relied on multiplex PCR. Sequencing was carried out with an Illumina HiSeq 2000. The TCR beta CDR3 regions were amplified from RNA transcripts. The TCR CDR3 was subjected to a first round of RT-PCR using the HTBI primer set and the Qiagen OneStep RT-PCR kit. The public reads were run again by TCRdb, first through fastp at Q25 and then through MiXCR, and only productive beta chains were kept. Records with the same CDR3 protein are collapsed into one entry carrying the most frequent genes and DNA. The sample data list approximately 380,000 distinct CDR3 sequences, and about a fifth of these were observed just once. Of the sample, over 35% falls within the top ten clones. Sequenced input: blood. The receptors come from a man aged 18 to 30 with Graves' ophthalmopathy.

The sample holds many counts of this clonotype. The chain joins TRBV12-3 or TRBV12-4 to TRBJ2-7; 10 nucleotides match TRBD2. Unmatched junction bases numbered 10, after V lost 6 bases and J lost 5 bases. There are 15 residues in the CDR3. The CDR3 sequence: CASSPERGGPDEQYF. The DNA for the CDR3 is TGTGCCAGCAGCCCAGAGCGGGGGGGCCCGGACGAGCAGTACTTC.

This clonotype appeared many times. This chain uses TRBV7-3 with TRBJ2-2; D is possibly TRBD1 (5 bases). In germline, CDR1 is SGHTA, CDR2 FQGTGA. CDR3 size: 14 residues. Trimming left V 2 bases short and J 5 bases short, with 9 bases between. CDR3 nucleotides: TGTGCCAGCAGCTTACCGACAGAAACCGGGGAGCTGTTTTTT. It translates to CASSLPTETGELFF.

To note about this clonotype: Given a much more abundant clone one base away, this may be a read error. This rearrangement joins TRBV12-3 or TRBV12-4 to TRBJ1-1; TRBD1 agrees at 10 bases. The CDR3 length is 15 residues. The CDR3 coding sequence is TGTGCCAGCAGTATACCGACAGGGGGCAACACTGAAGCTTCCTTT. This encodes CASSIPTGGNTEASF.